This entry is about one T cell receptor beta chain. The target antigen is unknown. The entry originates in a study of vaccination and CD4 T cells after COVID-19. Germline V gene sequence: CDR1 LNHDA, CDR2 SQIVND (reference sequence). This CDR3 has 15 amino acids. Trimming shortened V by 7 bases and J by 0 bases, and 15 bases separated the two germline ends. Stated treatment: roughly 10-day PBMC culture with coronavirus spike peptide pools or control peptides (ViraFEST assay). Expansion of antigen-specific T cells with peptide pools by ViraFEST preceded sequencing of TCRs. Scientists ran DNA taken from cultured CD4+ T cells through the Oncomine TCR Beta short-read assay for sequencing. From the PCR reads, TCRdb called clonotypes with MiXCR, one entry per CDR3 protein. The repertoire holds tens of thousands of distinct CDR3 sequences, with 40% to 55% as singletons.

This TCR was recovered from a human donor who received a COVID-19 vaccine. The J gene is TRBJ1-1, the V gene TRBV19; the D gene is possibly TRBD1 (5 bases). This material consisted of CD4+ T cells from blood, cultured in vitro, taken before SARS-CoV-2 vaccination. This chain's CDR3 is CASNEWGTVNTEAFF. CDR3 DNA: TGTGCCAGTAACGAGTGGGGGACGGTGAACACTGAAGCTTTCTTT.